Below are 20 T cell receptor beta chains sequenced from a single sample in a study of early T cells in non-severe SARS-CoV-2 infection. TCRdb re-called the 5' RACE reads with MiXCR, one entry per CDR3 protein. The repertoire holds some 41,000 distinct CDR3 sequences, roughly 6.2% seen once, with 25% to 30% in the top ten. Sequencing was carried out using whole blood. The receptors stem from an adult who was a healthcare worker with PCR-confirmed SARS-CoV-2 infection or an uninfected control (not recorded which).

The chain carries TRBV13 and TRBJ2-1, with unresolved D. Germline V lookup: CDR1 PRHDT, CDR2 FYEKMQ (reference sequence). The CDR3 is 15 amino acids. The ends were cut back, 5 bases at V and 0 bases at J, with 11 bases in the middle. CDR3 bases: TGTGCCAGCAGCCCCCGTCAACGCTCCTACAATGAGCAGTTCTTC. It yields the protein CASSPRQRSYNEQFF. Drawing the rest from reference TRBV13 and TRBJ2-1, the complete variable domain is AAGVIQSPRHLIKEKRETATLKCYPIPRHDTVYWYQQGPGQDPQFLISFYEKMQSDKGSIPDRFSAQQFSDYHSELNMSSLELGDSALYFCASSPRQRSYNEQFFGPGTRLTVL.

J is TRBJ2-5 and V is TRBV30, with D maybe TRBD2 (7 bases). The CDR3 consists of 13 residues. Trimming removed 8 bases from V and 1 base from J, with 14 bases in between. Germline values: CDR1 GTSNPN, CDR2 SVGIG (reference sequence). The CDR3 here is CAGQRGFQETQYF. In DNA form, the CDR3 reads TGTGCCGGACAGCGGGGATTCCAAGAGACCCAGTACTTC.

This clonotype has at least ten counts. The chain links TRBV12-3 or TRBV12-4 to TRBJ1-2; D unresolved. This CDR3 spans 12 amino acids. V was shortened by 6 bases and J by 5 bases, with 10 bases between the two germline ends. The CDR3 nucleotides read TGTGCCAGCAGGACTGCCGAGTATGGCTACACCTTC. Translating gives CASRTAEYGYTF.

This clonotype was observed many times. This chain joins TRBV9 and TRBJ2-7; 9 bases line up with TRBD1. The CDR3 contains 19 residues. V was pared by 3 bases and J by 4 bases, with 20 bases of the junction left unmatched. From germline, CDR1 is SGDLS and CDR2 YYNGEE. DNA of the CDR3: TGTGCCAGCAGCGAAGGTCCTACGAACTCCGGGACAGGGAGGTACGAGCAGTACTTC. This gives the protein CASSEGPTNSGTGRYEQYF.

This clonotype appeared a few times. The rearrangement links TRBV6-2 or TRBV6-3 to TRBJ2-2, with D hard to call. V was cut by 5 bases and J by 9 bases, with 22 bases left in between. The CDR3 is 16 amino acids. Germline V gives CDR1 MNHEY, CDR2 SVGEGT. CDR3 protein: CASSPVRARIYRELFF. The CDR3, as DNA: TGTGCCAGCAGTCCCGTTAGGGCGAGAATATACCGGGAGCTGTTTTTT.

At least ten counts were recorded for this clonotype. This chain uses TRBV20-1 with TRBJ2-1, with a possible D match to TRBD2 (5 bases). CDR1 is DFQATT and CDR2 is SNEGSKA in the germline V gene (reference sequence). The CDR3 covers 13 residues. V lost 5 bases, J lost 10 bases, and 18 bases lay in between. In DNA, the CDR3 is TGCAGTGCTTCTTCGCCACTAGTCGGGGAGCAGTTCTTC. It encodes CSASSPLVGEQFF.

This clonotype has a count of ten or more. The chain couples TRBV9 to TRBJ1-6, with D possibly matching TRBD1 (6 bases). The CDR3 spans 15 residues. The V end was cut by 0 bases, the J end by 7 bases, with 11 bases between. Per the germline V gene, CDR1 is SGDLS and CDR2 is YYNGEE. CDR3 bases: TGTGCCAGCAGCGTAGCCGACAGGTTGAATTCACCCCTCCACTTT. It is translated as CASSVADRLNSPLHF.

In this sample, this clonotype is medium-sized. The gene calls are TRBV20-1 and TRBJ1-3; D gene unclear. CDR1 and CDR2 from the germline V gene are DFQATT and SNEGSKA (reference sequence). Trimming stripped 5 bases from V and 0 bases from J, with 11 bases between. The CDR3 consists of 14 residues. CDR3 in amino acids: CSALDGNSGNTIYF. In DNA, the CDR3 is TGCAGTGCTCTTGACGGGAACTCTGGAAACACCATATATTTT.

The rearrangement joins TRBV4-2 to TRBJ2-3, with TRBD2 identical over 11 bases. The CDR3 has 16 residues. Unmatched junction bases numbered 10, after V lost 0 bases and J lost 11 bases. Germline V gene sequence: CDR1 LGHNA, CDR2 YNFKEQ. CDR3 DNA: TGTGCCAGCAGCCAAGATCCTAGCGGGGGGTCGGGGGAGCAGTATTTT. Its translation is CASSQDPSGGSGEQYF.

This clonotype was observed a handful of times. The chain recombines TRBV7-6 with TRBJ2-2; D remains unclear. The V gene lost 1 base and the J gene lost 7 bases, with 1 base spanning the gap. The germline V gene has CDR1 SGHVS and CDR2 FNYEAQ. The CDR3 length is 11 residues. CDR3 in amino acids: CASSLVGELFF. CDR3 sequence (DNA): TGTGCCAGCAGCTTAGTCGGGGAGCTGTTTTTT.

This clonotype was picked up many times. V usage is TRBV7-9 and J usage is TRBJ1-2, with 8 bases fitting TRBD1. The CDR3 loop spans 14 amino acids. With 5 bases clipped from V and 6 bases from J, the junction kept 8 bases outside the gene matches. CDR1 and CDR2 from the germline V gene are SEHNR and FQNEAQ (reference sequence). The CDR3 reads CASSAMDRVHGYTF. The CDR3 nucleotides are TGTGCCAGCAGCGCGATGGACAGGGTCCATGGCTACACCTTC.

This clonotype has at least ten counts. The V call is TRBV5-4, the J call TRBJ2-1; 11 positions match TRBD1. Germline loops: CDR1 SGHNT, CDR2 YYREEE (reference sequence). The V gene end was trimmed by 1 base and the J gene end by 8 bases; junction bases not matched to a gene: 5. The CDR3 is 15 amino acids. CDR3 coding DNA: TGTGCCAGCAGCTTGTGGACAGGGGGCTTGGATGAGCAGTTCTTC. Translated, it gives CASSLWTGGLDEQFF.

This clonotype was counted at least ten times. The chain has TRBV7-3 and TRBJ2-2, with D perhaps matching TRBD2 (5 bases). V was cut by 1 base and J by 13 bases, with 13 bases left in between. This CDR3 is 13 amino acids long. CDR1 and CDR2 (germline): SGHTA, FQGTGA. The CDR3 coding sequence is TGTGCCAGCAGCTTAAGGGGAGAAGGTGTGCTGTTTTTT. Amino acid sequence: CASSLRGEGVLFF.

This clonotype has a count of ten or more. The chain is built from TRBV21-1 and TRBJ2-7. TRBV21-1 is classified as a pseudogene. This CDR3 has 13 amino acids. In DNA form, the CDR3 reads TGTGCCAGCAGCAAGTTACTGGCGTACGAGCAGTACTTC. This translates into CASSKLLAYEQYF.

This clonotype has at least ten counts. This chain's CDR3 is CASSKGGTNTGELFF. DNA of the CDR3: TGTGCCAGCTCCAAAGGCGGGACGAACACCGGGGAGCTGTTTTTT. The chain is built from TRBV7-9 and TRBJ2-2, with D possibly being TRBD2 (6 bases). Trimming pared 8 bases from V and 0 bases from J, leaving 13 bases between. The germline CDR1 and CDR2 sequences are SEHNR and FQNEAQ (reference sequence). This CDR3 comprises 15 residues.

This clonotype was detected many times. V and J are TRBV19 and TRBJ2-1; D is ambiguous. Per germline, CDR1 LNHDA and CDR2 SQIVND (reference sequence). V dropped 7 bases and J dropped 3 bases, with 10 bases sitting between them. The CDR3 sequence is 13 residues long. CDR3 residues: CASKHMGYNEQFF. CDR3 nucleotides: TGTGCCAGTAAGCATATGGGCTACAATGAGCAGTTCTTC.

Many counts were recorded for this clonotype. The chain combines TRBV20-1 with TRBJ1-2, with 9 nucleotides matching TRBD1. Trimming at V came to 2 bases and at J to 6 bases, leaving 7 bases not matched to a gene. The CDR3 length is 14 residues. Germline V gives CDR1 DFQATT, CDR2 SNEGSKA (reference sequence). CDR3: CSARTTGGANGYTF. The CDR3 region has the DNA TGCAGTGCTAGAACTACAGGGGGCGCGAATGGCTACACCTTC.

This clonotype was counted many times. The chain carries TRBV20-1 and TRBJ2-1, with 11 bases lining up with TRBD2. CDR3 size: 15 residues. Germline CDR1 reads DFQATT; CDR2 reads SNEGSKA (reference sequence). V gave up 6 bases and J gave up 7 bases; unmatched junction bases: 11. As DNA, the CDR3 is TGCAGTGCCGCAGCAACTAGCGGGAGTTTTAATGAGCAGTTCTTC. Residues: CSAAATSGSFNEQFF.

The chain carries TRBV20-1 and TRBJ1-5, with no clear D. The length of the CDR3 is 14 residues. V lost 2 bases and J 1 base, leaving 9 bases between the germline ends. Looked up from germline, CDR1 is DFQATT and CDR2 is SNEGSKA (reference sequence). CDR3 DNA: TGCAGTGCTAGACGGGCGGGAAGCAATCAGCCCCAGCATTTT. Translation: CSARRAGSNQPQHF.

This clonotype occurred a few times. The chain combines TRBV2 with TRBJ1-1; no firm D call. The V gene lost 4 bases and the J gene lost 2 bases, with 8 bases spanning the gap. CDR3 length equals 13 residues. Germline V CDR1 and CDR2: SNHLY, FYNNEI. The DNA of the CDR3 is TGTGCCAGCAGTGTACAAGACAACACTGAAGCTTTCTTT. It encodes CASSVQDNTEAFF.